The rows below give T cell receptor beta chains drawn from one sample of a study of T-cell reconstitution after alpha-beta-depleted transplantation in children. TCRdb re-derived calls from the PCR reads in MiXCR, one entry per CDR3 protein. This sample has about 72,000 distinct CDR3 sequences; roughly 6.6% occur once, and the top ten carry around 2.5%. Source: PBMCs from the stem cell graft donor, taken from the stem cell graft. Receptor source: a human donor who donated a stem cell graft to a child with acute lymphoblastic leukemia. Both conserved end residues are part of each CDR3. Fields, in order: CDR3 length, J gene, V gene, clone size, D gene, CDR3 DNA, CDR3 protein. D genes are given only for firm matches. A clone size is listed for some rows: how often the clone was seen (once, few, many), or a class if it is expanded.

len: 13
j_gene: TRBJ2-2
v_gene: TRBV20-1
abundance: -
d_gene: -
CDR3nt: TGCAGTGCTAGACCCCCCGGGCGCGGGGAGCTGTTTTTT
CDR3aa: CSARPPGRGELFF

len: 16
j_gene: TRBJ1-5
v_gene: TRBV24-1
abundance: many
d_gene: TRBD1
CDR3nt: TGTGCCACCAGTGATTCGAGGGACAGGGGTTATCAGCCCCAGCATTTT
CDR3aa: CATSDSRDRGYQPQHF

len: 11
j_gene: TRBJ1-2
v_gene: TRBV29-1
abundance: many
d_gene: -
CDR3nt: TGCAGCGTTGGCCAGGCAATGGTCTACACCTTC
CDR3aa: CSVGQAMVYTF

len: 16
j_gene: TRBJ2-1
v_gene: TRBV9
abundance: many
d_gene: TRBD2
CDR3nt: TGTGCCAGCAGCGTAGGGACTAGCGGGGGTTACAATGAGCAGTTCTTC
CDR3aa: CASSVGTSGGYNEQFF

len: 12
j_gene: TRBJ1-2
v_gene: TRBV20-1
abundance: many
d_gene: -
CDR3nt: TGCAGTGCTCTAGGGGTTGGCGATGGCTACACCTTC
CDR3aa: CSALGVGDGYTF

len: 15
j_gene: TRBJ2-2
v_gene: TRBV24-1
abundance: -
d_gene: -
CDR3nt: TGTGCCACCAGTGATTCGGTCAGGGGAAACGGGGAGCTGTCTTTT
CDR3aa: CATSDSVRGNGELSF

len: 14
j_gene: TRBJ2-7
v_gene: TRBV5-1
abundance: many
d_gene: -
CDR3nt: TGCGCCAGCAGCTTGTCAACAGCGTCCTACGAGCAGTACTTC
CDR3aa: CASSLSTASYEQYF

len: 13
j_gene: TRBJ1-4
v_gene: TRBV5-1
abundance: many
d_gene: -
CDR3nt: TGCGCCAGCAGCTTGGTGGATTCCGAAAAACTGTTTTTT
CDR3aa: CASSLVDSEKLFF

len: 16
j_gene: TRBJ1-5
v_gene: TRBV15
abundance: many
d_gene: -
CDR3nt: TGTGCCACCAGCAGAGATCGGGCAGGGGGCAATCAGCCCCAGCATTTT
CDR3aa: CATSRDRAGGNQPQHF

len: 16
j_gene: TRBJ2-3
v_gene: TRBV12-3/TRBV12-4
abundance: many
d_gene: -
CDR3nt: TGTGCCAGCACCCCTCTCCCGGCGGGCCTCACAGATACGCAGTATTTT
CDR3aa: CASTPLPAGLTDTQYF

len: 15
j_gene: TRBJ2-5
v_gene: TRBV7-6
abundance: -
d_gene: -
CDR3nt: TGTGCCAGCAGCTTAGGCTTTGGGGACCAAGAGACCCAGTACTTC
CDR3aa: CASSLGFGDQETQYF

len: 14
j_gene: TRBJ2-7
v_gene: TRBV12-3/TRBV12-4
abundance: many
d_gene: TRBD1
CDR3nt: TGTGCCAGCAGACCAGGGGGCCCCAGGTACGAGCAGTACTTC
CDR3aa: CASRPGGPRYEQYF

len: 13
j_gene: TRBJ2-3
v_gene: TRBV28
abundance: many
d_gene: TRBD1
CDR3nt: TGTGCCAGCAGGACAGGGGGCGCAAATACGCAGTATTTT
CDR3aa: CASRTGGANTQYF

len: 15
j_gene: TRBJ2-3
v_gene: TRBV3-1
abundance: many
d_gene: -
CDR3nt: TGTGCCAGCAGCCCGTTTTTTTCTAGCACAGATACGCAGTATTTT
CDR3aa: CASSPFFSSTDTQYF

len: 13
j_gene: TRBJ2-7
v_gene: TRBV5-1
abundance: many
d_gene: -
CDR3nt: TGCGCCAGCAGCAAAAATGTACAAGGCGAGCAGTACTTC
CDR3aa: CASSKNVQGEQYF

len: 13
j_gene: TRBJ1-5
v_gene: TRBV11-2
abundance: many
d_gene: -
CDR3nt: TGTGCCAGCAGCCCTCTCCAGGGTCAGCCCCAGCATTTT
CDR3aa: CASSPLQGQPQHF

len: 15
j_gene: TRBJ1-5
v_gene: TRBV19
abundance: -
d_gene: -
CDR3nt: TGTGCCAGTAGTATCCCACCTTATAGCAATCAGCCCCAGCATTTT
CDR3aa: CASSIPPYSNQPQHF

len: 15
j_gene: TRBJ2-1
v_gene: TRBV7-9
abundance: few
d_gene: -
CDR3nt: TGTGCCAGCAGCCCCTGGCTCAGCTCCTACAATGAGCAGTTCTTC
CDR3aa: CASSPWLSSYNEQFF

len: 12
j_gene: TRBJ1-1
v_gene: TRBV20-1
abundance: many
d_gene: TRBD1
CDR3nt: TGCAGTGCCGGACAGGGCAACACTGAAGCTTTCTTT
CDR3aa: CSAGQGNTEAFF

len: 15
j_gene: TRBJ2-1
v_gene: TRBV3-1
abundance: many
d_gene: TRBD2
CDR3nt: TGTGCCAGCAGCCCCCCGACTAGCGGGGGTGGACGGCAGTTCTTC
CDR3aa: CASSPPTSGGGRQFF

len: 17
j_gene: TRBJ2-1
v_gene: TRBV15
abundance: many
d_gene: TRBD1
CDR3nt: TGTGCCACCAGCAGAGGGGGGACAGGATCGCCCTACAATGAGCAGTTCTTC
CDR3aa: CATSRGGTGSPYNEQFF

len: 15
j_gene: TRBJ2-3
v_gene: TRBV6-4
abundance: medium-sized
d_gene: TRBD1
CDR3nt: TGTGCCAGCAGTGACGGGACAGGGGCGGCAGATACGCAGTATTTT
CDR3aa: CASSDGTGAADTQYF

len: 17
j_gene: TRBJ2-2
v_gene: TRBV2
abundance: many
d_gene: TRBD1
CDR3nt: TGTGCCAGCCTTGGTTCCTACAGGGGGCGAGGCACCGGGGAGCTGTTTTTT
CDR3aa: CASLGSYRGRGTGELFF

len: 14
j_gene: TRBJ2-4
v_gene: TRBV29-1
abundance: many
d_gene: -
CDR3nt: TGCAGCGTTGCGTCTGAGCGGAGATCCAACATTCAGTACTTC
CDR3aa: CSVASERRSNIQYF

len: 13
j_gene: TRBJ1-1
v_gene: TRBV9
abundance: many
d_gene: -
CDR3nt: TGTGCCAGCAGCGCACCGGGAAACACTGAAGCTTTCTTT
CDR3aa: CASSAPGNTEAFF

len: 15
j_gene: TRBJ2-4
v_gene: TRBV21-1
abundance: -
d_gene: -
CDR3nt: TGTGCCAGCGGCCTCGGGCTCCTATGCAAAAACATTCAGTACTTC
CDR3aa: CASGLGLLCKNIQYF

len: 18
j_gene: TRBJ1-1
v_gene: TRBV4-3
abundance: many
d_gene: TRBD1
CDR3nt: TGCGCCAGCAGCCAGGGGACAGGGGGCGACCCGAGGAACACTGAAGCTTTCTTT
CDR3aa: CASSQGTGGDPRNTEAFF

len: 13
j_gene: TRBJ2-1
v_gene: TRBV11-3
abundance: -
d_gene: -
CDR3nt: TGTGCCAGCAGCTCCCGCCGGCTGGAACCCCAGTTCTTC
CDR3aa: CASSSRRLEPQFF

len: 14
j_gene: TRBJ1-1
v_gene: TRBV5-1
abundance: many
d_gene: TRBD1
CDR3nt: TGCGCCAGCGACCCCAGGGGGCTTGGGACTGAAGCTTTCTTT
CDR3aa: CASDPRGLGTEAFF

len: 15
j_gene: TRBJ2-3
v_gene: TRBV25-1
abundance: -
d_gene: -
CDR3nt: TGTGCCAGCAGTGTAGCGGAGGGGAGCACAGATACGCAGTATTTT
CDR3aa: CASSVAEGSTDTQYF

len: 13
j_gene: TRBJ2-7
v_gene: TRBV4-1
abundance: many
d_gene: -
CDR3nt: TGCGCCAGCAGCCAAGTAGGAGGTTACGAGCAGTACTTC
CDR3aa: CASSQVGGYEQYF

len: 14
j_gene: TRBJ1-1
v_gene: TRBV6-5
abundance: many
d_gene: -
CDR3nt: TGTGCCAGCAGTTACGATGTGGACCTCACTGAAGCTTTCTTT
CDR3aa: CASSYDVDLTEAFF

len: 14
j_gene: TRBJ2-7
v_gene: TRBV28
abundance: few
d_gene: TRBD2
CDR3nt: TGTGCCAGCAGTCCCAACTCGGGGGGCTACGAGCAGTACTTC
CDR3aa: CASSPNSGGYEQYF

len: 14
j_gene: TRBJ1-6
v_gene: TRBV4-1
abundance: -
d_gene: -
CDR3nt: TGCGCCAGCAGCCACGTCAGGGAGAGGGCACCCCTCCACTTT
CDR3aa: CASSHVRERAPLHF

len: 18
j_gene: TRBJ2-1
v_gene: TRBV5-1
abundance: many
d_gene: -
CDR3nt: TGCGCCAGCAGCCTAGGGAGCCCCTTGTGGCTCTCCTACAATGAGCAGTTCTTC
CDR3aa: CASSLGSPLWLSYNEQFF

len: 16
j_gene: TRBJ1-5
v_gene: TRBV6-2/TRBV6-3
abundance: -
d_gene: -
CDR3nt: TGTGCCAGCAGCCGCCCGGGGCAGGAGAGCAATCAGCCCCAGCATTTT
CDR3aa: CASSRPGQESNQPQHF

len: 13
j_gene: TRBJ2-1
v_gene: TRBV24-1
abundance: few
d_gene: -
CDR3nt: TGTGCCACCAGGGTGGTGGCGGACAATGAGCAGTTCTTC
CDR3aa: CATRVVADNEQFF

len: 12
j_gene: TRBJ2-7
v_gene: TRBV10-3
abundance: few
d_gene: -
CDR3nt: TGTGCCATCAGTGAGTCAGGCTACGAGCAGTACTTC
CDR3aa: CAISESGYEQYF

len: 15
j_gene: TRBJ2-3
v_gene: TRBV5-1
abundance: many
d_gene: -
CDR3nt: TGCGCCATCGTAACCGGCCAGCTTAGCACAGATACGCAGTATTTT
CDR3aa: CAIVTGQLSTDTQYF

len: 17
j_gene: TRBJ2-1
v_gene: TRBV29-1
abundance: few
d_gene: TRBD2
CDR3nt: TGCAGCGTTGGAGCCCATCGTCTAGCGGGAGACGGAGTGGTGCAGTTCTTC
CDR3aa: CSVGAHRLAGDGVVQFF

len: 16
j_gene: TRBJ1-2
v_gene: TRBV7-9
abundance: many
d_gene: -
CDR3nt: TGTGCCAGCAGCTCATTCGGCAACACAGCTAACTATGGCTACACCTTC
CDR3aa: CASSSFGNTANYGYTF

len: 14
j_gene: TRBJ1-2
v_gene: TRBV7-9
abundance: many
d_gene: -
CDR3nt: TGTGCCAGCAGCTTGGACAACAGATACTATGGCTACACCTTC
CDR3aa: CASSLDNRYYGYTF

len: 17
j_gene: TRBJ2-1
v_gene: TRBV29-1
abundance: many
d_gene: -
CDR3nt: TGCAGCGTTGAATCGGGCCCTAAGGGAATGTCCTACAATGAGCAGTTCTTC
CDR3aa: CSVESGPKGMSYNEQFF

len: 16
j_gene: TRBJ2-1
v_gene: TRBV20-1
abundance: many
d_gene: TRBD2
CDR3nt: TGCAGTGCTAGTGGGACCACTAGCGGGATAAACAATGAGCAGTTCTTC
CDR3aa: CSASGTTSGINNEQFF

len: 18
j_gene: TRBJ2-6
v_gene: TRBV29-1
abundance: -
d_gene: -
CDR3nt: TGCAGCGTTGAAGATCGAACAGGGTGGCTCTCTGGGGCCAACGTCCTGACTTTC
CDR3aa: CSVEDRTGWLSGANVLTF

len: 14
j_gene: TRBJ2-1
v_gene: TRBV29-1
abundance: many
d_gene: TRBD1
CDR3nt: TGCAGCGTTGAAGTGACAGGGGGCGGGGATGAGCAGTTCTTC
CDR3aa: CSVEVTGGGDEQFF

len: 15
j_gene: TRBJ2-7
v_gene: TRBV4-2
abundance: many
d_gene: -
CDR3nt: TGTGCCAGCAGCCAAGCGGGGCCTTTATCTGGGGAGCAGTACTTC
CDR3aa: CASSQAGPLSGEQYF

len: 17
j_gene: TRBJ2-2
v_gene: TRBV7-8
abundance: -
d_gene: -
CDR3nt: TGTGCCAGCAGCTTAGTAAGGGGGGGCAAGAGCACCGGGGAGCTGTTTTTT
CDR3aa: CASSLVRGGKSTGELFF

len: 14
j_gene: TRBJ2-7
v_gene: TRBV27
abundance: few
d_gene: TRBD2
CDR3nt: TGTGCCAGCAGACGGGGGGGGGGATCCTACGAGCAGTACTTC
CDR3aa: CASRRGGGSYEQYF

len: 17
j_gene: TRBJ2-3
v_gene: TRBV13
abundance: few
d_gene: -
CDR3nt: TGTGCCAGCAGCCCCTGGCGAGGAGACCCTAGCACAGATACGCAGTATTTT
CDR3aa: CASSPWRGDPSTDTQYF

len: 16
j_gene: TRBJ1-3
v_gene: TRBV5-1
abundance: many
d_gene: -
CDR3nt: TGCGCCAGCAGCGTGGATGGACAGTACTCTGGAAACACCATATATTTT
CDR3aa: CASSVDGQYSGNTIYF

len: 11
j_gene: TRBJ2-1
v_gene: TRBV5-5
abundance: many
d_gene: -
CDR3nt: TGTGCCAGCAGCTTGGCGGATGAGCAGTTCTTC
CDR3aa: CASSLADEQFF

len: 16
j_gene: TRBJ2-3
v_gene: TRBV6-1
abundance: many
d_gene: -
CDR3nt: TGTGCCAGCAGTGAAGCGATAGTCAGAAGCACAGATACGCAGTATTTT
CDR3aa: CASSEAIVRSTDTQYF

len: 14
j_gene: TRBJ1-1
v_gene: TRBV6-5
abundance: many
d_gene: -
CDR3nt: TGTGCCAGCAGTTACTCGGGACGGACCCGCGGGGCTTTCTTT
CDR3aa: CASSYSGRTRGAFF

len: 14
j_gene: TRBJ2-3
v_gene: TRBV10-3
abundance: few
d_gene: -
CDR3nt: TGTGCCACCAAGAGGACCGAAGAACAAGATACGCAGTATTTT
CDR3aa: CATKRTEEQDTQYF

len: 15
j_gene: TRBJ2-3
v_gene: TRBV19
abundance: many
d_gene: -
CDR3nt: TGTGCCAGTAGCTTAGCGGAATCTAGCACAGATACGCAGTATTTT
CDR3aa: CASSLAESSTDTQYF

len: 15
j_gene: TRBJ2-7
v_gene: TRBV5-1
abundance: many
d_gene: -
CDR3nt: TGCGCCAGCAGCCTGAGAGCGGCTGCAAACTACGAGCAGTACTTC
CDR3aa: CASSLRAAANYEQYF

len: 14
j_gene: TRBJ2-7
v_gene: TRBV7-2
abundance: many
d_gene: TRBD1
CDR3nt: TGTGCCAGCCGGGGACAGGTGCTCTCCTACGAGCAGTACTTC
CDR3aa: CASRGQVLSYEQYF

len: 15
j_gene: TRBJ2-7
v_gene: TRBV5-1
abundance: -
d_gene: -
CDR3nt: TGCGCCAGCAGCTCCACATTGACATCAACCTACGAGCAGTACTTC
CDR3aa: CASSSTLTSTYEQYF